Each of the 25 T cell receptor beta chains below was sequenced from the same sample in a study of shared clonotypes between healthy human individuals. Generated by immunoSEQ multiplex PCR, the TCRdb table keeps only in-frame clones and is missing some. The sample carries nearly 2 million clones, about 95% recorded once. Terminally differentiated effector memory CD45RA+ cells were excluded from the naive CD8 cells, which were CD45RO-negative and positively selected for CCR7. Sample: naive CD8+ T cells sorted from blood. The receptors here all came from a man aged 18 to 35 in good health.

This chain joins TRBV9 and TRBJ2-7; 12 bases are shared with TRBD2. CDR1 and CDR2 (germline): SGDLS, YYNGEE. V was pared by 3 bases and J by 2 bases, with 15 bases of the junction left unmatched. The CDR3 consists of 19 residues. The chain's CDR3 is CASSGGQGWTSGITYEQYF. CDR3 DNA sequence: TGTGCCAGCAGCGGCGGACAGGGGTGGACTAGCGGGATTACCTACGAGCAGTACTTC.

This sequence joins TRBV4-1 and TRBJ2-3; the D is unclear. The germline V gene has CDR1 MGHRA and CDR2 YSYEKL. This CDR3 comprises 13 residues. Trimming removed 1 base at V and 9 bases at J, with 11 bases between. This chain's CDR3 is CASSQAPETTQYF. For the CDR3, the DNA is TGCGCCAGCAGCCAAGCTCCAGAGACCACGCAGTATTTT.

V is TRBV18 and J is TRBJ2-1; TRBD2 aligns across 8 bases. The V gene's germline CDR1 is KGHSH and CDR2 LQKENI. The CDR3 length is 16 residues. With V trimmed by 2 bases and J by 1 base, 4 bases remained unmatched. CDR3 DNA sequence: TGTGCCAGCTCACCATATTCGGGGGGGTCCTACAATGAGCAGTTCTTC. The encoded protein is CASSPYSGGSYNEQFF.

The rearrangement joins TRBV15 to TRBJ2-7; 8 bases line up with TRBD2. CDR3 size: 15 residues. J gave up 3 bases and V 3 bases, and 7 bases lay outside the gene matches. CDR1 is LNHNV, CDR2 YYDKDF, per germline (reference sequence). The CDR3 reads CATSSGAGGLYEQYF. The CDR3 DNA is TGTGCCACCAGCAGTGGGGCGGGGGGCCTCTACGAGCAGTACTTC.

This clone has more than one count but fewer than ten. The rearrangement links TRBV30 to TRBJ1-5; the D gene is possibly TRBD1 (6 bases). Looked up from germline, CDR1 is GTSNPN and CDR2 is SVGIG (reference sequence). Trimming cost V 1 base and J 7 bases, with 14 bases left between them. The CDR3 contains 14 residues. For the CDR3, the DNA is TGTGCCTGGAGTGGGGGGCAGGGTAGACAGCCCCAGCATTTT. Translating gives CAWSGGQGRQPQHF. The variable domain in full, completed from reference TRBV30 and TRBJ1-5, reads SQTIHQWPATLVQPVGSPLSLECTVEGTSNPNLYWYRQAAGRGLQLLFYSVGIGQISSEVPQNLSASRPQDRQFILSSKKLLLSDSGFYLCAWSGGQGRQPQHFGDGTRLSIL.

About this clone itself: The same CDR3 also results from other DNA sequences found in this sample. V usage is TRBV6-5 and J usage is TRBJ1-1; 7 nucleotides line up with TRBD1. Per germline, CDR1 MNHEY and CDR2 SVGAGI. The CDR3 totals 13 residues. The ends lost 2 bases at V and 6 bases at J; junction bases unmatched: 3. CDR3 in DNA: TGTGCCAGCAGTTACGGAGGGGGCCCTGAAGCTTTCTTT. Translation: CASSYGGGPEAFF.

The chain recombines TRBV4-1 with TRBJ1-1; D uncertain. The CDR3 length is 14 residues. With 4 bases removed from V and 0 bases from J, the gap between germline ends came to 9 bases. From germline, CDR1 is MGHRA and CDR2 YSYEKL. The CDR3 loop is CASSPTEMNTEAFF. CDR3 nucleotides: TGCGCCAGCAGCCCGACGGAAATGAACACTGAAGCTTTCTTT.

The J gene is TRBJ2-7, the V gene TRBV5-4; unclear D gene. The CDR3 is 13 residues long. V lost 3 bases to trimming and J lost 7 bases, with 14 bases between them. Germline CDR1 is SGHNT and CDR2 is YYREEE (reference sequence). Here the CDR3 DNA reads TGTGCCAGCAGCTCCAAAGTCCAAGAAGAGCAGTACTTC. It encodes CASSSKVQEEQYF.

DNA for the CDR3: TGTGCCAGCAGCTTATCGAGCGTCTACAATGAGCAGTTCTTC. This encodes CASSLSSVYNEQFF. The chain has TRBV13 and TRBJ2-1; D ambiguous. Trimming left V 2 bases short and J 3 bases short, with 8 bases between. The CDR3 is 14 amino acids. Germline V CDR1 and CDR2: PRHDT, FYEKMQ (reference sequence).

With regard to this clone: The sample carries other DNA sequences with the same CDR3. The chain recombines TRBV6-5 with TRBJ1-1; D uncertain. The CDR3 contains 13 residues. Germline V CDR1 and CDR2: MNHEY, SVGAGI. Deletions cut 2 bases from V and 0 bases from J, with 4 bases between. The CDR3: CASSYALNTEAFF. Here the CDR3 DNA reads TGTGCCAGCAGTTACGCCTTGAACACTGAAGCTTTCTTT.

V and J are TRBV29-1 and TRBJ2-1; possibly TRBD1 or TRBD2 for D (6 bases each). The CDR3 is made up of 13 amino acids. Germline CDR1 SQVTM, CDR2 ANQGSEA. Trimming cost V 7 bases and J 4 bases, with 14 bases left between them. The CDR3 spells CSAEGGPYNEQFF. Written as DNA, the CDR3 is TGCAGCGCCGAGGGGGGTCCTTACAATGAGCAGTTCTTC.

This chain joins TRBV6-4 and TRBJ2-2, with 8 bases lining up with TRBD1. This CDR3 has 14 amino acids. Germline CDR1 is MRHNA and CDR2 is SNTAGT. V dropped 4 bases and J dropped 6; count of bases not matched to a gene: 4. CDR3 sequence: CASSARQGSGELFF. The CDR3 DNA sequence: TGTGCCAGCAGTGCCCGACAGGGGTCCGGGGAGCTGTTTTTT.

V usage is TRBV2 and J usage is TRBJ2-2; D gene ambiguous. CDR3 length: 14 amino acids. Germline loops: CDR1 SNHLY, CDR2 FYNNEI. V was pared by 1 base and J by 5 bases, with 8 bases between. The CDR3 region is CASSEGVSTGELFF. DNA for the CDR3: TGTGCCAGCAGTGAAGGGGTTAGTACCGGGGAGCTGTTTTTT.

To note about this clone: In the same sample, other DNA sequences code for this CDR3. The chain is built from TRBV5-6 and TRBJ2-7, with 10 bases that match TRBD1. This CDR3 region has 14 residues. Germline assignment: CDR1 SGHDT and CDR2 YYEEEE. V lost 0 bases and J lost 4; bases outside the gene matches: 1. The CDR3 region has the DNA TGTGCCAGCAGCTTGGGACAGGGGGCATACGAGCAGTACTTC. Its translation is CASSLGQGAYEQYF.

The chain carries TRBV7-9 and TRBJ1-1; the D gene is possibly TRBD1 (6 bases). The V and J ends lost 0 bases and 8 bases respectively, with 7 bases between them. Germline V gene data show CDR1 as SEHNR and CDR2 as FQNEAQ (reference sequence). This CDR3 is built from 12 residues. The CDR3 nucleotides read TGTGCCAGCAGCTTAGCGGGACAAGAAGCTTTCTTT. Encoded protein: CASSLAGQEAFF.

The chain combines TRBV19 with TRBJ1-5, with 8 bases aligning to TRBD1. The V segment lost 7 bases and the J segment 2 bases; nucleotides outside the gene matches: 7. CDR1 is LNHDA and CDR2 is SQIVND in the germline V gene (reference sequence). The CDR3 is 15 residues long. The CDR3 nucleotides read TGTGCCAGTACCGCAGGACAGGGCGGCAATCAGCCCCAGCATTTT. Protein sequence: CASTAGQGGNQPQHF.

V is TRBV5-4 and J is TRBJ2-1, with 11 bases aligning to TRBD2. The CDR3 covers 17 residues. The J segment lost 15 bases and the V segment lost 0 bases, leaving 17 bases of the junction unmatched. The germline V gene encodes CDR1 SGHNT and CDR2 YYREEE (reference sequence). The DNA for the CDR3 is TGTGCCAGCAGCTTGGGGCCTCTTTCTAGCGGGGGGCCCTCGACGTTCTTC. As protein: CASSLGPLSSGGPSTFF.

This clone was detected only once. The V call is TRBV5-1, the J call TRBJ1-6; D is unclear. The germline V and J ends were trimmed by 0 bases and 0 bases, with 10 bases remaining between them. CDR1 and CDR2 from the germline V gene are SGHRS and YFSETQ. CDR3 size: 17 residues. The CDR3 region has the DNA TGCGCCAGCAGCTTGGGCGGAATGAGCTCCTATAATTCACCCCTCCACTTT. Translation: CASSLGGMSSYNSPLHF.

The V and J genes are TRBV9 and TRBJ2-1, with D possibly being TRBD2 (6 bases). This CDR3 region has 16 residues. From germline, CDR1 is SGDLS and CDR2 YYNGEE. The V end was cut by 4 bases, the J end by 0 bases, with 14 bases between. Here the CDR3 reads CASSPVEGSSYNEQFF. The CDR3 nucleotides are TGTGCCAGCAGCCCAGTGGAGGGCAGCTCCTACAATGAGCAGTTCTTC.

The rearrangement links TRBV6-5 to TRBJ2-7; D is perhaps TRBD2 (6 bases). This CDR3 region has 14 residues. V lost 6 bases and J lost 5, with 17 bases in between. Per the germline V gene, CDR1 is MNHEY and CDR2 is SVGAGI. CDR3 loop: CASSSDTSSHEQYF. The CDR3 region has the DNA TGTGCCAGCAGCTCCGATACTAGCAGCCACGAGCAGTACTTC.

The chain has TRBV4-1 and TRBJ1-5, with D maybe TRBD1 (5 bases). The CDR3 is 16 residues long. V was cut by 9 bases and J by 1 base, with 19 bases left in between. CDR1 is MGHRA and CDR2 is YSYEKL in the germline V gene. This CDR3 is CASSNGGVMSNQPQHF. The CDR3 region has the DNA TGCGCCAGTTCGAACGGGGGGGTGATGAGCAATCAGCCCCAGCATTTT.

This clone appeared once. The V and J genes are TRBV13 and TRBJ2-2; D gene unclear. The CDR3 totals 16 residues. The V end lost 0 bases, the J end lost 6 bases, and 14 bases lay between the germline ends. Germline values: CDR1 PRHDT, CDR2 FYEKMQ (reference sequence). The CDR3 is CASSLGDTLLSGELFF. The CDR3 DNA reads TGTGCCAGCAGCTTAGGAGACACTCTACTTTCCGGGGAGCTGTTTTTT.

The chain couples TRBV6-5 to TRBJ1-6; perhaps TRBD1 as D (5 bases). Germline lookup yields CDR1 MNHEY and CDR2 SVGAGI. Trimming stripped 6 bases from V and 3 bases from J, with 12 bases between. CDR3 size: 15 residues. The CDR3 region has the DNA TGTGCCAGCAGAGCAGACAGAGACTATAATTCACCCCTCCACTTT. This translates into CASRADRDYNSPLHF.

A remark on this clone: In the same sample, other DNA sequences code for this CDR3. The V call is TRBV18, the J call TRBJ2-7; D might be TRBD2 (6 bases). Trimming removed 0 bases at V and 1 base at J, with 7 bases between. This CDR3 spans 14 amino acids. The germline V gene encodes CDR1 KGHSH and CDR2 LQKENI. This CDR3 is CASSPPGGSYEQYF. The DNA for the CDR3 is TGTGCCAGCTCACCACCGGGGGGATCCTACGAGCAGTACTTC.

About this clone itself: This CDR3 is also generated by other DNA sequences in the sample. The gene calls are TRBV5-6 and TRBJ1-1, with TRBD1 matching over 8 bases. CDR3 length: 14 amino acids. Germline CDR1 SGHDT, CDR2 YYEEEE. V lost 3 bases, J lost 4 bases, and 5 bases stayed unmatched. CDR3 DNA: TGTGCCAGCAGCTCCGGGACAGGAATCACTGAAGCTTTCTTT. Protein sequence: CASSSGTGITEAFF. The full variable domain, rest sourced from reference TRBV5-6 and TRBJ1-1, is DAGVTQSPTHLIKTRGQQVTLRCSPKSGHDTVSWYQQALGQGPQFIFQYYEEEERQRGNFPDRFSGHQFPNYSSELNVNALLLGDSALYLCASSSGTGITEAFFGQGTRLTVV.